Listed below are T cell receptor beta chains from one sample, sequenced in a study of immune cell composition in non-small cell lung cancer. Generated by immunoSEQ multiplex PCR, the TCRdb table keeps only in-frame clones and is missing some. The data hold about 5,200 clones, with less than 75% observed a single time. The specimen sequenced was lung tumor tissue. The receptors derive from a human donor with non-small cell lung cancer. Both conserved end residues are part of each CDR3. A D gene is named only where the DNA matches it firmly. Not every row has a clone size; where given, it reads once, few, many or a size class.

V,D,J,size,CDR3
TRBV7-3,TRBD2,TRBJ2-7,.,CASSPGTSGTDEQYF
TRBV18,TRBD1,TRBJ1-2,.,CASSPGTGQDYGYTF
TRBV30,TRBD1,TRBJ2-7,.,CAGTGRNEQYF
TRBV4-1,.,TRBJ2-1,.,CASSLSAWNEQFF
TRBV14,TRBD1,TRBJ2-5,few,CASSHLRKDRGGIRETQYF
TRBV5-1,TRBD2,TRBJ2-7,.,CASSGTSENEQYF
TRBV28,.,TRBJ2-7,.,CASSSTSYEQYF
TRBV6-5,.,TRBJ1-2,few,CASSQDSNYGYTF
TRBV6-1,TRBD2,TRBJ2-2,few,CASNGLAGVGELFF
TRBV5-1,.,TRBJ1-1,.,CASRTGTHGDTEAFF
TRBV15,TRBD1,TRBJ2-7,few,CATSNRGAHEQYF
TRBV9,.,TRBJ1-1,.,CASSRTVNTEAFF
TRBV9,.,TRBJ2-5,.,CASSVAQGRGETQYF
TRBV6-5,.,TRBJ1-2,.,CASNYLGGNYGYTF
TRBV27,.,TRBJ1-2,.,CASSSYRDYGYTF
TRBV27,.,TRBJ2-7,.,CASSPWEQKSYEQYF
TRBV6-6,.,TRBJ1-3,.,CASTGGVSGNTIYF
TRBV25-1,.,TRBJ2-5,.,CASSVAGFGETQYF
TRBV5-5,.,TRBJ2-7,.,CASSFGTYEQYF
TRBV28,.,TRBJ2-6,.,CASSTPSGANVLTF
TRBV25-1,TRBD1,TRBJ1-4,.,CASSGWGQGINEKLFF
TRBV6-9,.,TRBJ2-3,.,CASSYMEGTDTQYF
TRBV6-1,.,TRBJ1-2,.,CASSNGGGYTF
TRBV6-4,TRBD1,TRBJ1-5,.,CARRTVKFRGDGQPQHF
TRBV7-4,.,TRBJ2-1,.,CASSLILGNEQFF
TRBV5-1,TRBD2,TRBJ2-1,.,CASSRTSGNNEQFF
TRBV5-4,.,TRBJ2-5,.,CASSLAHPGWRGTQYF
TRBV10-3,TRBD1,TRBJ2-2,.,CAISESIGQGTGELFF
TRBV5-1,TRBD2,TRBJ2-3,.,CASSDPSGTSGTDTQYF
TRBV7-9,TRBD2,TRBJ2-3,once,CASRQAGAWSDTQYF
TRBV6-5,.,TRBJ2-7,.,CASSYFVSYEQYF
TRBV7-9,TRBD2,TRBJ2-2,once,CASSLALASTGELFF
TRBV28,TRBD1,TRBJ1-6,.,CASRTSMTGTNSPLHF
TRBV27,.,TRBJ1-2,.,CASSPTPGRSFYGYTF
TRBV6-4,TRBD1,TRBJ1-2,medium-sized,CASSDGTGDNYGYTF
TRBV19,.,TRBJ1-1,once,CASSIGRNTEAFF
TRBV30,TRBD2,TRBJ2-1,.,CAWDKTSGRHNEQFF